Reported below is one TCR beta chain. Measured with immunoSEQ multiplex PCR; TCRdb has only the in-frame clones, and not every one. The repertoire holds around 440,000 clones, with approximately 88% as singletons. This CDR3 is 15 amino acids long. The germline V gene encodes CDR1 MNHEY and CDR2 SVGAGI. Germline trimming cut 0 bases from V and 7 bases from J; bases unmatched to any gene: 4. This sample was taken from a study of blood T cell repertoires in COVID-19. Sequenced sample: peripheral blood. This clonotype was sampled from a woman aged 50 to 60 with COVID-19, enrolled during active disease. This chain joins TRBV6-5 and TRBJ1-2; TRBD1 matches at 11 bases. CDR3 bases: TGTGCCAGCAGTTACTCCGGACAGGGGGCAGGTGGCTACACCTTC. Protein sequence: CASSYSGQGAGGYTF.